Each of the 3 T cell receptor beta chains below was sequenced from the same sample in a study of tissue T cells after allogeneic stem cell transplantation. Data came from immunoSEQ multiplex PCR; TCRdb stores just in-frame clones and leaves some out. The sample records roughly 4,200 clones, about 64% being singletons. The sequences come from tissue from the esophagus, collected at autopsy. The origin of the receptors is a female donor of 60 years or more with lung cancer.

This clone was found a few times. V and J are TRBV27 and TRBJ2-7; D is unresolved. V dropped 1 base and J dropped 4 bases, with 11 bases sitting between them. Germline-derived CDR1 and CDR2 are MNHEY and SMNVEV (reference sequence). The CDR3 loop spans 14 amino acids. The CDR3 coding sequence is TGTGCCAGCAGTTTATTGGGCAGAGAATACGAGCAGTACTTC. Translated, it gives CASSLLGREYEQYF.

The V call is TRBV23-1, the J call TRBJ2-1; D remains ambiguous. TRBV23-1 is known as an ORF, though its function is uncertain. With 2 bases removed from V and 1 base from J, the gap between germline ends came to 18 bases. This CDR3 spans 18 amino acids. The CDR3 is CASSQPISNSDSYNEQFF. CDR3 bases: TGCGCCAGCAGTCAACCGATTTCTAACAGTGATTCCTACAATGAGCAGTTCTTC.

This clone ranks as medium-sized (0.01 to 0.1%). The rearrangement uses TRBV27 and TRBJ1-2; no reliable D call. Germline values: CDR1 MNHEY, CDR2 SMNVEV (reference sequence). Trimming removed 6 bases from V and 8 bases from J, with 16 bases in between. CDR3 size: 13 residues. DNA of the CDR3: TGTGCCAGCAGCGAAGGCCCCCTTCGCGGCTACACCTTC. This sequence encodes CASSEGPLRGYTF.